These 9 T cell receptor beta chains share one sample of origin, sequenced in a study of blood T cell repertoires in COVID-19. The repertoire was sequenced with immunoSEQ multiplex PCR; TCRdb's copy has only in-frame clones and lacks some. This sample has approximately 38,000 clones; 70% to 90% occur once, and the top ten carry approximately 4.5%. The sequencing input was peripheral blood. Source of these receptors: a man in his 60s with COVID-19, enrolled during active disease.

CDR3 DNA: TGTGCCAGTAGTATAGGTTTTACCGGGAAAGAGACCCAGTACTTC. It specifies CASSIGFTGKETQYF. This chain links TRBV19 with TRBJ2-5; TRBD2 might be the D (5 bases). CDR1 and CDR2 from the germline V gene are LNHDA and SQIVND (reference sequence). This CDR3 contains 15 residues. Trimming stripped 1 base from V and 3 bases from J, with 12 bases between.

In DNA, the CDR3 is TGCGCCAGCAGCCAAGATCCCGTTACTAGCGGGAGGGCCAATGAGCAGTTCTTC. It encodes CASSQDPVTSGRANEQFF. The V and J genes are TRBV4-3 and TRBJ2-1; 13 nucleotides agree with TRBD2. In germline, CDR1 is LGHNA, CDR2 YSLEER. The CDR3 length is 18 residues. Trimming cost V 0 bases and J 6 bases; bases outside gene matches: 8.

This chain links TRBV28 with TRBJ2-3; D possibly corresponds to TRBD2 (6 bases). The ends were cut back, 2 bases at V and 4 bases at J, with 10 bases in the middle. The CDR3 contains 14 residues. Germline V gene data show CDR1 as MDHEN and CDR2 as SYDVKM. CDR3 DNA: TGTGCCAGCAGTTTAATGGGGACTTCAGATACGCAGTATTTT. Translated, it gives CASSLMGTSDTQYF.

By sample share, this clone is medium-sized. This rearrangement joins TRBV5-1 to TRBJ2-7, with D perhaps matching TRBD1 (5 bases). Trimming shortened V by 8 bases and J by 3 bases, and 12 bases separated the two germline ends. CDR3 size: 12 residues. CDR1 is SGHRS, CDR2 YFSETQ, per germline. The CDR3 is CASGANRYEQYF. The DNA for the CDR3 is TGCGCCAGTGGGGCGAATCGCTACGAGCAGTACTTC.

The CDR3 nucleotides are TGTGCCAGCAGTGCAGGATCTGTAAGGGAGCAGTACTTC. It specifies CASSAGSVREQYF. The V call is TRBV2, the J call TRBJ2-7; D is unclear. The germline CDR1 and CDR2 sequences are SNHLY and FYNNEI. This CDR3 comprises 13 residues. The ends were cut back, 4 bases at V and 7 bases at J, with 14 bases in the middle.

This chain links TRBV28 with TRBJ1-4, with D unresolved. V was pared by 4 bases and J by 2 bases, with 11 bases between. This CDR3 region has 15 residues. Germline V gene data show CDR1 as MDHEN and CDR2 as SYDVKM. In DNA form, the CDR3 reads TGTGCCAGCAGTTCAACCCGGTCGACTAATGAAAAACTGTTTTTT. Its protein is CASSSTRSTNEKLFF.

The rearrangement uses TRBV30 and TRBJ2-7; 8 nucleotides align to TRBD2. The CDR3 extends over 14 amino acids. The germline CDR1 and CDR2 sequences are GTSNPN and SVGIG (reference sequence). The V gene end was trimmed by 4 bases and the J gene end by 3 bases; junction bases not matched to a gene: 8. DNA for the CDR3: TGTGCCTGGAAACAGGCGGGAGGCCGCTACGAGCAGTACTTC. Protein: CAWKQAGGRYEQYF.

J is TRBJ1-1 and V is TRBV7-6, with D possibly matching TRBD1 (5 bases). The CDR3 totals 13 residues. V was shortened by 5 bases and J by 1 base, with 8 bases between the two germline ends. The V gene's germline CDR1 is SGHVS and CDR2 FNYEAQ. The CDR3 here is CASSADRNTEAFF. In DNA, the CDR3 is TGTGCCAGCAGCGCAGACAGGAACACTGAAGCTTTCTTT.

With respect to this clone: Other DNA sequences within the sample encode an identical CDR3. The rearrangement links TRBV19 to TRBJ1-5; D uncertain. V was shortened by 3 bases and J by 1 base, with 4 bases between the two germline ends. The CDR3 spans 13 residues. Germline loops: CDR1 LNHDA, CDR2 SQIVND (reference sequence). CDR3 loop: CASSIQSNQPQHF. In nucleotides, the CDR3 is TGTGCCAGTAGTATTCAAAGCAATCAGCCCCAGCATTTT.